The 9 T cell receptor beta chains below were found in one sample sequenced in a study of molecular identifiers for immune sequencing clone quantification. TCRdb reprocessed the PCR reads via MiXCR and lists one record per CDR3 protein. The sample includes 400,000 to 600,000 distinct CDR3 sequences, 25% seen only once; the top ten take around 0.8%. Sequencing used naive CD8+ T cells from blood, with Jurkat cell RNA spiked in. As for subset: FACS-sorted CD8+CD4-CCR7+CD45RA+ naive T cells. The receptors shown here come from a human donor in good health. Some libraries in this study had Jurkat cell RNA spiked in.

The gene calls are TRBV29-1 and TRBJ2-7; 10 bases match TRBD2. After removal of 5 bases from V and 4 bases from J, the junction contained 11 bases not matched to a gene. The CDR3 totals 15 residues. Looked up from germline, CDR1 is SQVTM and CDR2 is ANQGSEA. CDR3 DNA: TGCAGCGTTCTCGCTGCACTAGCGGGATCTTACGAGCAGTACTTC. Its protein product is CSVLAALAGSYEQYF.

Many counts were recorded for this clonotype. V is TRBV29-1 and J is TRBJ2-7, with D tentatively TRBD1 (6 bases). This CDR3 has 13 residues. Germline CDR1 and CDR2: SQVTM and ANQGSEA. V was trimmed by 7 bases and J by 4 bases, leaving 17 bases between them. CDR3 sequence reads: CSGQTRGTYEQYF. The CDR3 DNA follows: TGCAGCGGACAGACGAGGGGGACGTACGAGCAGTACTTC.

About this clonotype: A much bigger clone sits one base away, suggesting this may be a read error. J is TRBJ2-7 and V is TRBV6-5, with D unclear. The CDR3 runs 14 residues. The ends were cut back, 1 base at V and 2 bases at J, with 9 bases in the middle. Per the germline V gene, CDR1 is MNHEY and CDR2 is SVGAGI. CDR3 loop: CASSYFQAAYEQYF. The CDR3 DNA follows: TGTGCCAGCAGTTACTTTCAGGCCGCCTACGAGCAGTACTTC.

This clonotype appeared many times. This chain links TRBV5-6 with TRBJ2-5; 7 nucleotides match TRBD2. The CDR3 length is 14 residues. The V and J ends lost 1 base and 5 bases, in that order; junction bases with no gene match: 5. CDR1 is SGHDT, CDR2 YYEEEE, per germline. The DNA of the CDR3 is TGTGCCAGCAGCTTGTGGGAGGGTCGTGAGACCCAGTACTTC. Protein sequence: CASSLWEGRETQYF.

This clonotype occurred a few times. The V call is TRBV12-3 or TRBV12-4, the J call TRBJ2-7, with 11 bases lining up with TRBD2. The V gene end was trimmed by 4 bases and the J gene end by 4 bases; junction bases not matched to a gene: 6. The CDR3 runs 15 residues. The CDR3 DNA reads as TGTGCCAGCAGTTCCTATAGCGGGAGGGGTTACGAGCAGTACTTC. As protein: CASSSYSGRGYEQYF.

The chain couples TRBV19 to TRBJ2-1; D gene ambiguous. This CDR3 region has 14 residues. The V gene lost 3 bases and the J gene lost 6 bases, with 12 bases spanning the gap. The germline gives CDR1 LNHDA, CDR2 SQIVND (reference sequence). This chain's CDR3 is CASSMDIGSNEQFF. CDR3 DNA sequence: TGTGCCAGTAGTATGGATATTGGGTCCAATGAGCAGTTCTTC. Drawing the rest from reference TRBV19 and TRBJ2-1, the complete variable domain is DGGITQSPKYLFRKEGQNVTLSCEQNLNHDAMYWYRQDPGQGLRLIYYSQIVNDFQKGDIAEGYSVSREKKESFPLTVTSAQKNPTAFYLCASSMDIGSNEQFFGPGTRLTVL.

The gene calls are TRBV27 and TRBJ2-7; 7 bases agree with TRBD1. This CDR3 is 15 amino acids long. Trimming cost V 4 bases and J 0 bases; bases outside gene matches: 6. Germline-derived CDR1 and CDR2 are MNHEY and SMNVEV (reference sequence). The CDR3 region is CASSYQTGSSYEQYF. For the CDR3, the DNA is TGTGCCAGCAGTTACCAGACAGGGAGCTCCTACGAGCAGTACTTC.

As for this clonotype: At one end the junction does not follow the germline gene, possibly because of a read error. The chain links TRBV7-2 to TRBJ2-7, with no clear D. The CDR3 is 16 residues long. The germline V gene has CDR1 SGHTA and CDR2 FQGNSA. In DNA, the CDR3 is TGTGCCAGCCGCTTCCCCCTTGACACCAGATACGACGAGCAGTACTTC. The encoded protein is CASRFPLDTRYDEQYF.

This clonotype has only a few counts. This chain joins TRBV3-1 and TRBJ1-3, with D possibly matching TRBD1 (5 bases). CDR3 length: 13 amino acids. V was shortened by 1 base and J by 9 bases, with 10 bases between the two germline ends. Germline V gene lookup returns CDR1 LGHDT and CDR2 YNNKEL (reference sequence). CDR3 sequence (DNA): TGTGCCAGCAGCCAAGGTGCAGGGAGCACCATATATTTT. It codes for CASSQGAGSTIYF.